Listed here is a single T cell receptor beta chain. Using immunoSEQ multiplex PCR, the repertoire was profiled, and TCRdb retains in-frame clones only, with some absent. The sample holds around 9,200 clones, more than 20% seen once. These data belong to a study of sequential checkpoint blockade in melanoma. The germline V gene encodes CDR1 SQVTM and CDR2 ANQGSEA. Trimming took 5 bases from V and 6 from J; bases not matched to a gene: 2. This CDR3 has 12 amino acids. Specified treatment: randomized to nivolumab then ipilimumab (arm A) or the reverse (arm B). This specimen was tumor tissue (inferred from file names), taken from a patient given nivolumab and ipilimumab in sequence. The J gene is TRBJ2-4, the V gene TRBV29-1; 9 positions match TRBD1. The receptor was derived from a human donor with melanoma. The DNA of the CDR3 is TGCAGCGTTCAGGGACAGGGAAACATTCAGTACTTC. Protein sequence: CSVQGQGNIQYF.